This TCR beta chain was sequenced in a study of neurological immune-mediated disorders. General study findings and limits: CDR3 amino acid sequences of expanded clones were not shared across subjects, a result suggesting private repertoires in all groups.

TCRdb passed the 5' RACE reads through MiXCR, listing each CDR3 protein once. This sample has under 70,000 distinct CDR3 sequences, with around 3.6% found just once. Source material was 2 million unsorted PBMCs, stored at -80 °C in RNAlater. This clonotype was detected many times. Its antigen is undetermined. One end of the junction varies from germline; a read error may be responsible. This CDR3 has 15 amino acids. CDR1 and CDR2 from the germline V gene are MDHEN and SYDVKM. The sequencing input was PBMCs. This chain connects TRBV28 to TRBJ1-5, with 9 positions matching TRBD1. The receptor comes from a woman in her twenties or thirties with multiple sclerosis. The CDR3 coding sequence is TGTGCCAGCCAAGGACAGGGGATCCGGGATCAGCCCCAGAATTTT. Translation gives CASQGQGIRDQPQNF. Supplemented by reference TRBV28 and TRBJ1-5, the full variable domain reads DVKVTQSSRYLVKRTGEKVFLECVQDMDHENMFWYRQDPGLGLRLIYFSYDVKMKEKGDIPEGYSVSREKKERFSLILESASTNQTSMYLCASQGQGIRDQPQNFGDGTRLSIL.